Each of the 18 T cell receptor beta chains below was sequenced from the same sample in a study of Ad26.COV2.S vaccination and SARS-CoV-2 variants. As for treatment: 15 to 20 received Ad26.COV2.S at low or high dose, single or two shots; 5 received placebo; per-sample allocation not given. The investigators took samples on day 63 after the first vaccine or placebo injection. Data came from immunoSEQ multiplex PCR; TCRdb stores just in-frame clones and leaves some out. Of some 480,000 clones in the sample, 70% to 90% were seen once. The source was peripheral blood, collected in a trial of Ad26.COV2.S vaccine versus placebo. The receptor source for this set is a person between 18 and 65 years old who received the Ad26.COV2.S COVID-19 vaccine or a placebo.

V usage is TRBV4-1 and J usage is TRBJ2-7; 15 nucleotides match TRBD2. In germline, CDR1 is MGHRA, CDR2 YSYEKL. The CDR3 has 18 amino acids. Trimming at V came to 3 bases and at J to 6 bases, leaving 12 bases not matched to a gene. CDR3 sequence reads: CASSHGQGGLAGGVEQYF. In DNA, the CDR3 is TGCGCCAGCAGCCACGGACAGGGGGGACTAGCGGGAGGCGTCGAGCAGTACTTC.

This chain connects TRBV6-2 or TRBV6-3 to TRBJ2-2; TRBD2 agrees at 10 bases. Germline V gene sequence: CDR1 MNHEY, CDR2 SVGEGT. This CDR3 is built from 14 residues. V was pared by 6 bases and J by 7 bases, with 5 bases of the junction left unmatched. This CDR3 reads CASSEGLAIGELFF. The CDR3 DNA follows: TGTGCCAGCAGCGAGGGACTAGCGATCGGGGAGCTGTTTTTT.

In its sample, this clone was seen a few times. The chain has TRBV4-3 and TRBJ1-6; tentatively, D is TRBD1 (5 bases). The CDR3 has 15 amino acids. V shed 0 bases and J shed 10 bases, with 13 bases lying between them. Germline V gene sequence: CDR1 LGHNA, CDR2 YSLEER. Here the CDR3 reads CASSQDSRGGSPLHF. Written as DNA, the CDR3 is TGCGCCAGCAGCCAAGATAGTAGGGGTGGCTCACCCCTCCACTTT.

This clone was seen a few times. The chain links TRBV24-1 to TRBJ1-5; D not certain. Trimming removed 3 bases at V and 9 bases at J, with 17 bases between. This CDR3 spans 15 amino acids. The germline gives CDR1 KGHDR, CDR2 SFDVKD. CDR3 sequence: CATSDGGIPSGPQHF. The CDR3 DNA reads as TGTGCCACCAGTGATGGCGGGATTCCATCGGGGCCCCAGCATTTT.

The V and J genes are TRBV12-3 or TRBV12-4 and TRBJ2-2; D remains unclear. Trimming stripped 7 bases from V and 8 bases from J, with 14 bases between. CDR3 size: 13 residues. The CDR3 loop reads CASNYPGFGELFF. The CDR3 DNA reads TGTGCCAGCAACTATCCCGGTTTTGGGGAGCTGTTTTTT.

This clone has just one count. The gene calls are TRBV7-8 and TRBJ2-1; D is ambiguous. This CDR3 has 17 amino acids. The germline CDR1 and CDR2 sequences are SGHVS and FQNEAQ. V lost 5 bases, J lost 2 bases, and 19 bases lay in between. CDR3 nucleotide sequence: TGTGCCAGCAGCCCGGGTGTGTATGGCAGAACCTACAATGAGCAGTTCTTC. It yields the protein CASSPGVYGRTYNEQFF.

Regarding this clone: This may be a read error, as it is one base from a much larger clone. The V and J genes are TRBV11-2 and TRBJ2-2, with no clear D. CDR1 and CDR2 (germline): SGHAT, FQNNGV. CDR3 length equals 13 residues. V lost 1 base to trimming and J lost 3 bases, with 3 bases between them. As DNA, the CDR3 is TGTGCCAGCAGCTTAGCAGACACCGGGGAGCTGTTTTTT. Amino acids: CASSLADTGELFF.

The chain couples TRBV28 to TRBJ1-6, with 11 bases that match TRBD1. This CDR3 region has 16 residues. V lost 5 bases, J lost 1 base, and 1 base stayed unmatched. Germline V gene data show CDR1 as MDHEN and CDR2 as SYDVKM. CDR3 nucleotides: TGTGCCAGCAGTGGGACAGGGGGGTCCTATAATTCACCCCTCCACTTT. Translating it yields CASSGTGGSYNSPLHF.

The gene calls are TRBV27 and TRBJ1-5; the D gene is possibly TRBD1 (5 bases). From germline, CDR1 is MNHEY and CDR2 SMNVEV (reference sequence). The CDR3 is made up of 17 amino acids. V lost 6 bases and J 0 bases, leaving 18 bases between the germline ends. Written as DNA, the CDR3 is TGTGCCAGCAGACCCAATGGGGGAATCGGTAGCAATCAGCCCCAGCATTTT. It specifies CASRPNGGIGSNQPQHF.

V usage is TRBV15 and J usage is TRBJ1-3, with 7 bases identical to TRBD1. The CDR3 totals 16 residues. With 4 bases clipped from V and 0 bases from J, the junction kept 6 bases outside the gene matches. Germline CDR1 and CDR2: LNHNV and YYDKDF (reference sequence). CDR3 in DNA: TGTGCCACCAGCACACCGGGACAGAACTCTGGAAACACCATATATTTT. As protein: CATSTPGQNSGNTIYF.

The CDR3 reads CASTLVGTGELFF. The CDR3 DNA reads TGCGCCAGCACCCTGGTAGGCACCGGGGAGCTGTTTTTT. V and J are TRBV10-2 and TRBJ2-2, with no clear D. This CDR3 has 13 amino acids. CDR1 is WSHSY, CDR2 SAAADI, per germline. V lost 7 bases to trimming and J lost 4 bases, with 10 bases between them.

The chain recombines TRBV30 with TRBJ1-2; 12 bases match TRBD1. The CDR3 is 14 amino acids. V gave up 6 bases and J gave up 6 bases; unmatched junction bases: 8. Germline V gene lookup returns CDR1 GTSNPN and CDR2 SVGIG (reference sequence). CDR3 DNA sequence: TGTGCCTGCCTGTGGGGACAGGGGGCGAATGGCTACACCTTC. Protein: CACLWGQGANGYTF.

CDR3 sequence reads: CASSQRTGGNQPQHF. CDR3 coding DNA: TGCGCCAGCAGTCAAAGGACAGGAGGCAATCAGCCCCAGCATTTT. The V call is TRBV23-1, the J call TRBJ1-5; 7 bases align to TRBD1. TRBV23-1 is an open reading frame, and its role is uncertain. V dropped 2 bases and J dropped 2; count of bases not matched to a gene: 3. The CDR3 contains 15 residues.

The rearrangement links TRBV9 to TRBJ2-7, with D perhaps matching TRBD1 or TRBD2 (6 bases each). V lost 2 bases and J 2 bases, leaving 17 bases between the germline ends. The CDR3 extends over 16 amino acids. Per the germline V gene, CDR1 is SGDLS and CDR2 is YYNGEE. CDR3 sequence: CASSVRGGFEPYEQYF. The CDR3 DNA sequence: TGTGCCAGCAGCGTCAGAGGGGGGTTCGAACCCTACGAGCAGTACTTC. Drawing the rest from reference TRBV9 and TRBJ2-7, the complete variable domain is DSGVTQTPKHLITATGQRVTLRCSPRSGDLSVYWYQQSLDQGLQFLIQYYNGEERAKGNILERFSAQQFPDLHSELNLSSLELGDSALYFCASSVRGGFEPYEQYFGPGTRLTVT.

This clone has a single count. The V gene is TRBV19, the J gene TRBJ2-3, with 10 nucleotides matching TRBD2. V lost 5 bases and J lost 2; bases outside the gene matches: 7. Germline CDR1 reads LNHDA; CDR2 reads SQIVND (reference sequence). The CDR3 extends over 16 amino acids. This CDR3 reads CASSLPGLANTDTQYF. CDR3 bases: TGTGCCAGTAGTCTTCCGGGACTAGCGAACACAGATACGCAGTATTTT.

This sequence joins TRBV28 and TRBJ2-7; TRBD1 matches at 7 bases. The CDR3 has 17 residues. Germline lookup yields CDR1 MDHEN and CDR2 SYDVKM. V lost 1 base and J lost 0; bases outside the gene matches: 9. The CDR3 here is CASSLLGTAQSSYEQYF. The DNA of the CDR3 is TGTGCCAGCAGTTTATTAGGGACAGCGCAGAGCTCCTACGAGCAGTACTTC.

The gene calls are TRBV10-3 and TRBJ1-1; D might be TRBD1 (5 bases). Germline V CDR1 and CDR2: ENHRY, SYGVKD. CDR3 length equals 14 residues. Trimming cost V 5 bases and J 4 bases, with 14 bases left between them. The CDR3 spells CAISLDRRSTEAFF. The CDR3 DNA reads TGTGCCATCAGTCTAGACAGAAGGAGCACTGAAGCTTTCTTT.

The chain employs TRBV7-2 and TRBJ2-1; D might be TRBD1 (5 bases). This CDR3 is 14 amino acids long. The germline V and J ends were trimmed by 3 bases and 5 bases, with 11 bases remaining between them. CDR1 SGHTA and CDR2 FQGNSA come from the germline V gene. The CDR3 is CASSFDGANNEQFF. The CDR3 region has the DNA TGTGCCAGCAGCTTTGATGGGGCAAACAATGAGCAGTTCTTC.